Below, 12 T cell receptor beta chains from the same sample are listed, as sequenced in a study of human T cells and chemical hapten exposure. MiXCR, run by TCRdb on the RACE reads, gives a single entry per CDR3 protein. Of roughly 120,000 distinct CDR3 sequences in the sample, over 10% were seen once. Time point defined: patch test 1, 2 weeks after DPC sensitization. The treatment: therapeutic diphenylcyclopropenone sensitization with weekly scalp DPC. The sample here was whole blood, taken in connection with sensitization to the hapten diphenylcyclopropenone (DPC). These receptors were obtained from a woman in her 50s with alopecia areata. Some clones in this sample may be carry-over from other donors' samples.

Turning to this clonotype: With a much larger clone just one base away, this may be a read error. The rearrangement links TRBV29-1 to TRBJ1-5; no clear D. The CDR3 length is 12 residues. Germline CDR1 reads SQVTM; CDR2 reads ANQGSEA. DNA of the CDR3: TGCGGCGCATCGTATAGCAATCAGCCCCAGCATTTT. As protein: CGASYSNQPQHF.

The chain is built from TRBV6-5 and TRBJ1-1, with 8 bases matching TRBD1. This CDR3 has 15 amino acids. The germline V gene has CDR1 MNHEY and CDR2 SVGAGI. The J segment lost 5 bases and the V segment lost 5 bases, leaving 10 bases of the junction unmatched. The CDR3 DNA is TGTGCCAGCAGTGCCTCACAGGGGGGAGGTACTGAAGCTTTCTTT. Translation: CASSASQGGGTEAFF.

This clonotype occurred a few times. V gene TRBV18 combines with J gene TRBJ2-1; TRBD2 matches 7 bases. The CDR3 spans 13 residues. Germline trimming cut 0 bases from V and 10 bases from J; bases unmatched to any gene: 3. Per germline, CDR1 KGHSH and CDR2 LQKENI. This CDR3 is CASSPPGSGEQFF. CDR3 nucleotides: TGTGCCAGCTCACCACCGGGTAGCGGGGAGCAGTTCTTC.

This clonotype was detected a few times. V and J are TRBV2 and TRBJ1-1; D unclear. Germline CDR1 is SNHLY and CDR2 is FYNNEI. V was pared by 8 bases and J by 0 bases, with 4 bases between. CDR3 length: 11 residues. CDR3 sequence (DNA): TGTGCCAGCCTAGTGAACACTGAAGCTTTCTTT. Protein sequence: CASLVNTEAFF.

This clonotype came up many times. V usage is TRBV27 and J usage is TRBJ1-1, with 8 bases identical to TRBD1. The CDR3 consists of 13 residues. Trimming at V came to 8 bases and at J to 4 bases, leaving 6 bases not matched to a gene. CDR1 MNHEY and CDR2 SMNVEV come from the germline V gene (reference sequence). The CDR3 bases are TGTGCCAGCCGAACTACAGGGGGCACTGAAGCTTTCTTT. Translated, it gives CASRTTGGTEAFF.

This clonotype was observed at least ten times. This chain links TRBV27 with TRBJ1-5; D perhaps matches TRBD1 (5 bases). This CDR3 comprises 14 residues. The V end lost 2 bases, the J end lost 3 bases, and 8 bases lay between the germline ends. CDR1 MNHEY and CDR2 SMNVEV come from the germline V gene (reference sequence). The DNA of the CDR3 is TGTGCCAGCAGTTTAAGGGGTCTCAATCAGCCCCAGCATTTT. Amino acid sequence: CASSLRGLNQPQHF.

This clonotype was observed a handful of times. The rearrangement links TRBV7-8 to TRBJ2-7, with a tentative D call TRBD2 (7 bases). Germline lookup yields CDR1 SGHVS and CDR2 FQNEAQ. This CDR3 contains 14 residues. V shed 5 bases and J shed 5 bases, with 16 bases lying between them. The CDR3 DNA reads as TGTGCCAGCAGCCCAAGGGGGGGATTGAACGAGCAGTACTTC. Protein sequence: CASSPRGGLNEQYF.

This clonotype was counted ten times or more. CDR3 bases: TGTGCCAGCAGTAGGACAGGATGGGGTGAAAAACTGTTTTTT. Translating it yields CASSRTGWGEKLFF. This sequence joins TRBV27 and TRBJ1-4, with 7 bases matching TRBD1. The germline CDR1 and CDR2 sequences are MNHEY and SMNVEV (reference sequence). V was pared by 5 bases and J by 7 bases, with 7 bases of the junction left unmatched. This CDR3 has 14 amino acids.

This clonotype has just a few counts. The chain has TRBV5-6 and TRBJ2-1; D unresolved. The CDR3 has 15 residues. Trimming stripped 4 bases from V and 0 bases from J, with 11 bases between. Looked up from germline, CDR1 is SGHDT and CDR2 is YYEEEE. CDR3 in amino acids: CASSAPASSYNEQFF. The CDR3 bases are TGTGCCAGCAGCGCGCCTGCGAGCTCCTACAATGAGCAGTTCTTC.

The table lists this clonotype with many counts. The chain is built from TRBV27 and TRBJ2-5; 13 nucleotides line up with TRBD2. The CDR3 runs 16 residues. The V gene end was trimmed by 5 bases and the J gene end by 5 bases; junction bases not matched to a gene: 8. The germline V gene encodes CDR1 MNHEY and CDR2 SMNVEV (reference sequence). The DNA for the CDR3 is TGTGCCAGCAGTGCTCGACTAGCGGGGGGCTGGGAGACCCAGTACTTC. This translates into CASSARLAGGWETQYF.

This clonotype was seen ten or more times. The chain joins TRBV14 to TRBJ2-1; 10 nucleotides align to TRBD2. V was pared by 5 bases and J by 4 bases, with 5 bases of the junction left unmatched. Germline V gene data show CDR1 as SGHDN and CDR2 as FVKESK. The CDR3 runs 15 residues. CDR3 loop: CASSFTSGVYNEQFF. As DNA, the CDR3 is TGTGCCAGCAGCTTTACTAGCGGGGTTTACAATGAGCAGTTCTTC.

The sample holds a few counts of this clonotype. This sequence joins TRBV6-2 or TRBV6-3 and TRBJ1-4; the match to TRBD1 covers 7 bases. The CDR3 is made up of 15 amino acids. Trimming at V came to 4 bases and at J to 7 bases, leaving 9 bases not matched to a gene. Germline V gives CDR1 MNHEY, CDR2 SVGEGT. The CDR3 DNA is TGTGCCAGCAGTTTATGGAGAGGGGGCCGTGAAAAACTGTTTTTT. Protein sequence: CASSLWRGGREKLFF.